This is a list of T cell receptor beta chains from one sample in a study of T cells in Graves' hyperthyroidism and ophthalmopathy. MiXCR, run by TCRdb on the multiplex PCR reads, gives a single entry per CDR3 protein. The table records about half a million distinct CDR3 sequences, around 20% of them present only once. Sequences were obtained from blood. These receptors originate from a man aged 35 to 55 with Graves' ophthalmopathy. The CDR3 runs from the conserved cysteine through the conserved F or W. Each record gives: J gene, clone size, V gene, D gene, CDR3 DNA, CDR3 protein. The D gene is left open where the match is weak. A clone size is listed for some rows: how often the clone was seen (once, few, many), or a class if it is expanded.

TRBJ2-1 many TRBV7-3 - TGTGCCAGCAGTCGAGCGGCACTCCCAGGGGGGTCCAATGAGCAGTTCTTC CASSRAALPGGSNEQFF
TRBJ2-7 few TRBV19 - TGTGCCAGTAGTTTCGGATCGGTGGTGGGGGAGCAGTACTTC CASSFGSVVGEQYF
TRBJ1-5 many TRBV5-1 - TGCGCCAGCAGACGTCAAGACAATCAGCCCCAGCATTTT CASRRQDNQPQHF
TRBJ2-7 few TRBV20-1 TRBD1 TGCAGTGCTTTGACAGGGGGCTACCCCTACGAGCAGTACTTC CSALTGGYPYEQYF
TRBJ1-2 few TRBV19 - TGTGCCAGTAGTATAGATCTATACAGCACCGCCATGGATGGCTACACCTTC CASSIDLYSTAMDGYTF
TRBJ2-1 many TRBV29-1 TRBD2 TGCAGCGTTGAAGATCGGCCTAGCGGGAGGGCTGAGCAGTTCTTC CSVEDRPSGRAEQFF
TRBJ2-3 - TRBV29-1 TRBD1 TGCAGCGTACACCTCCTGACAGGGGGTTTCGAAGATACGCAGTATTTT CSVHLLTGGFEDTQYF
TRBJ2-3 few TRBV29-1 - TGCAGCGCTGCCCGACAGCACCAGTATTTT CSAARQHQYF
TRBJ1-3 few TRBV30 - TGTGCCTGGAGTGTTGGGGTGGCCGGAAACACCATATATTTT CAWSVGVAGNTIYF
TRBJ1-6 many TRBV3-1 TRBD1 TGTGCCAGCAGCCAGAGACAGGGGAGAACTAATTCACCCCTCCACTTT CASSQRQGRTNSPLHF
TRBJ1-2 few TRBV24-1 TRBD1 TGTGCCACCAGTGATCAGACAGGGCAAGGTGGCTACACCTTC CATSDQTGQGGYTF
TRBJ1-2 - TRBV2 - TGTGCCAGCAGTCCAAACAGATCGGGACAACCTCCCTATGGCTACACCTTC CASSPNRSGQPPYGYTF